The sequence of this T cell receptor beta chain was determined in a study of regulatory T cells in long-lasting Graves disease listed by TCRdb under 2021. Broadly, across the study: Persistent Graves' disease was defined as persistently positive TSH receptor autoantibodies together with antithyroid drug treatment for over 5 years. This study used TCR sequencing and RNA sequencing of peripheral blood to compare persistent Graves' disease patients against newly diagnosed Graves' disease patients. The study was conducted in China and was registered as a clinical trial. A total of about 33 samples underwent TCR sequencing: about 13 from persistent and roughly 20 from newly diagnosed Graves' disease patients. Antithyroid drugs had been taken for 10 to 13 years on average by persistent Graves' disease patients in the clinical cohort. Broader findings and caveats from the paper: The authors noted that the small sample size was a limitation that may lower accuracy. Sequencing and analysis were restricted to the TCR beta chain. Compared with newly diagnosed patients, patients with persistent Graves' disease had lower TCR Shannon entropy and fewer highly expanded clones, which suggests clonal expansion. Peripheral blood alone was examined, since thyroid tissue, which constituted the primary lesion, could not be accessed. Persistent patients shared more public clonotypes among themselves (over 2,500) than newly diagnosed patients did (over 950). Preferential use of TRBV28, TRBJ1-2 and TRBJ2-5 was observed in persistent disease, whereas TRBV20-1 and TRBJ2-1 were favored in newly diagnosed disease.

At least ten counts were recorded for this clonotype. The clone's antigen remains unknown. Per-base qualities were not stored, and no clone one base away is much larger. From cysteine to phenylalanine, the CDR3 is 15 amino acids long. The sequence is cut down to CDR3 DNA, 45 bases in frame from base 1. V loses 1 base at its end and J loses 3 bases; junction bases beyond the gene matches: 6. Library construction relied on multiplex PCR. Sequencing relied on an Illumina HiSeq 4000. To build TCR beta libraries, CDR3 regions were amplified by Arm-PCR using iRepertoire HTBI primers. Gel purification was performed on PCR products prior to sequencing. From the authors' description of their analysis: Across samples, 60 to 75 TRBV and 12 to 15 TRBJ segments were identified and used for gene usage analysis of CDR3 amino acid clonotypes. Filtered high-quality paired reads were merged into contigs using COPE and FqMerger. BLAST was used to align contigs to IMGT TRBV, TRBD and TRBJ reference genes, with CDR3 defined following IMGT. Any clonotype with a frequency above 0.1% was counted as a highly expanded clone. Shannon entropy was used to measure repertoire diversity, and the Gini coefficient was used to measure V-J evenness. Clonotypes shared by more than one individual were considered public. TCRdb redid the processing of the public reads, applying fastp at Q25 and MiXCR, and retained in-frame beta chains. For every CDR3 protein sequence, its rows merge into one entry that carries the most common genes and DNA. TCRdb, not the original authors, processed these V and J calls. The sample has about 470,000 distinct CDR3 sequences on record, more than 20% of them singletons. Of the sample, 7.8% falls within the top ten clones.

The label giving this sample's time point can be read as: persistent/refractory GD, antithyroid drugs over 5 years with positive TRAb. For both TCR sequencing and RNA sequencing, RNA was extracted from PBMCs using TRIzol. Graves' disease was diagnosed according to American Thyroid Association guidelines. Recruitment of patients was carried out at an endocrinology department in Xi'an, China. From each patient, approximately 9 milliliters of peripheral blood was collected into an EDTA anticoagulant tube. Ficoll Paque Plus density gradient separation was used to isolate PBMCs, and no further T cell sorting was done. RNA quality was checked with an Agilent 2100 Bioanalyzer and agarose gel, and concentration with a NanoDrop 2000.

The rearrangement combines TRBV12-3 or TRBV12-4 with TRBJ2-7, and 7 junctional nucleotides match TRBD1. The sample here was peripheral blood mononuclear cells (PBMCs), taken when the disease was refractory, from a patient treated with antithyroid drugs. This clonotype was sampled from a female donor with Graves disease. The CDR3 region reads CASSLDRGRGYEQYF. The nucleotide sequence reads TGTGCCAGCAGTTTAGACAGGGGTCGAGGCTACGAGCAGTACTTC.